What follows are 15 T cell receptor beta chains derived from one specimen sequenced in a study of T cells in Graves' hyperthyroidism and ophthalmopathy. TCR beta CDR3 regions were amplified from RNA. HTBI primers were the set used in a first-round RT-PCR of the TCR CDR3. TCRdb used MiXCR to reprocess the multiplex PCR reads, holding one entry per CDR3 protein. The sample has 700,000 or so distinct CDR3 sequences; 16% are singletons. Source material: blood. These TCRs come from a man aged 18 to 29 with Graves' hyperthyroidism.

This clonotype was counted at least ten times. The rearrangement links TRBV6-1 to TRBJ1-1, with D tentatively TRBD1 (5 bases). CDR3 size: 14 residues. Trimming shortened V by 6 bases and J by 1 base, and 12 bases separated the two germline ends. Germline loops: CDR1 MNHNS, CDR2 SASEGT. This chain's CDR3 is CASRRDRPNTEAFF. In nucleotides, the CDR3 is TGTGCCAGCAGAAGAGACAGACCGAACACTGAAGCTTTCTTT.

The chain has TRBV5-1 and TRBJ2-5; 8 nucleotides agree with TRBD2. Germline assignment: CDR1 SGHRS and CDR2 YFSETQ. The CDR3 extends over 16 amino acids. The V and J ends lost 3 bases and 5 bases, in that order; junction bases with no gene match: 12. The CDR3 DNA follows: TGCGCCAGCAGCTGGGGGTTGGGGACTAGAGGCGAGACCCAGTACTTC. Residues: CASSWGLGTRGETQYF.

This clonotype came up many times. The V and J genes are TRBV20-1 and TRBJ2-5; 8 nucleotides line up with TRBD2. The CDR3 spans 16 residues. Germline V gives CDR1 DFQATT, CDR2 SNEGSKA (reference sequence). V lost 0 bases, J lost 0 bases, and 6 bases stayed unmatched. CDR3 nucleotides: TGCAGTGCTAGAGATGGGGGCGGGAGGAACCAAGAGACCCAGTACTTC. Protein: CSARDGGGRNQETQYF.

As regards this clonotype: A read error may be the cause here, since a much bigger clone is one base away. J is TRBJ1-4 and V is TRBV27, with D possibly being TRBD1 (5 bases). The CDR3 has 14 amino acids. Per the germline V gene, CDR1 is MNHEY and CDR2 is SMNVEV (reference sequence). The CDR3 nucleotides read TGTGCCAGCAGCCGCGACAGCCCTAATGGAAAACTGTTTTTT. Its protein product is CASSRDSPNGKLFF.

This clonotype has a handful of counts. The V call is TRBV20-1, the J call TRBJ2-5; TRBD1 agrees at 7 bases. The J segment lost 1 base and the V segment lost 3 bases, leaving 2 bases of the junction unmatched. CDR3 length: 13 amino acids. The V gene's germline CDR1 is DFQATT and CDR2 SNEGSKA (reference sequence). The CDR3 loop is CSASSGGQETQYF. CDR3 DNA: TGCAGTGCTAGTTCAGGGGGCCAAGAGACCCAGTACTTC.

The chain recombines TRBV20-1 with TRBJ1-2; TRBD1 is a possible D gene (6 bases). Between the trimmed V and J ends, which lost 0 bases and 0 bases, there was a span of 8 bases. The CDR3 covers 14 residues. The germline V gene encodes CDR1 DFQATT and CDR2 SNEGSKA (reference sequence). In DNA form, the CDR3 reads TGCAGTGCTAGAGATACAGGGTCTAACTATGGCTACACCTTC. As protein: CSARDTGSNYGYTF.

This clonotype was counted ten times or more. This sequence joins TRBV28 and TRBJ2-5; TRBD1 agrees at 9 bases. The CDR3 is made up of 13 amino acids. Germline CDR1 reads MDHEN; CDR2 reads SYDVKM. V shed 8 bases, J shed 3 bases, and the junction held 4 bases outside the gene matches. The CDR3 bases are TGTGCCAGCCTGGGACAGGGAAAAGAGACCCAGTACTTC. It codes for CASLGQGKETQYF.

In its sample, this clonotype was seen many times. The V call is TRBV20-1, the J call TRBJ2-3; D is undetermined. Per germline, CDR1 DFQATT and CDR2 SNEGSKA (reference sequence). V gave up 2 bases and J gave up 4 bases, with 7 bases separating them. The CDR3 consists of 12 residues. This CDR3 reads CSARLDPDTQYF. In DNA, the CDR3 is TGCAGTGCTAGATTGGACCCAGATACGCAGTATTTT.

In its sample, this clonotype was seen many times. V is TRBV10-3 and J is TRBJ2-5; 7 bases agree with TRBD2. CDR1 and CDR2 from the germline V gene are ENHRY and SYGVKD. CDR3 length: 13 amino acids. J was trimmed by 6 bases and V by 9 bases; bases with no gene match: 10. The CDR3 region is CAIPGLRTKTQYF. CDR3 nucleotide sequence: TGTGCCATTCCGGGACTACGCACGAAGACCCAGTACTTC.

The V and J genes are TRBV29-1 and TRBJ2-3; 9 positions match TRBD1. This CDR3 contains 14 residues. CDR1 and CDR2 (germline): SQVTM, ANQGSEA. The junction had 9 bases not matched to a gene; V was cut back by 5 bases and J by 6 bases. The CDR3 loop is CSVSRQGVDDTQYF. DNA for the CDR3: TGCAGCGTTTCTCGACAGGGGGTAGATGATACGCAGTATTTT.

This clonotype appeared many times. The CDR3: CASSYGQTGYGYTF. The CDR3 DNA reads TGTGCCAGCAGTTACGGGCAGACAGGATATGGCTACACCTTC. This rearrangement joins TRBV6-5 to TRBJ1-2; D perhaps matches TRBD1 (6 bases). Per germline, CDR1 MNHEY and CDR2 SVGAGI. The CDR3 contains 14 residues. V was pared by 2 bases and J by 5 bases, with 12 bases between.

This clonotype showed up many times. The V gene is TRBV29-1, the J gene TRBJ2-7; 8 bases agree with TRBD1. The CDR3 covers 14 residues. The germline V gene encodes CDR1 SQVTM and CDR2 ANQGSEA. The V segment lost 6 bases and the J segment 3 bases; nucleotides outside the gene matches: 10. CDR3 in amino acids: CSVSKDRANYEQYF. CDR3 bases: TGCAGCGTGTCCAAGGACAGGGCAAACTACGAGCAGTACTTC.

This clonotype showed up many times. The rearrangement links TRBV28 to TRBJ1-6; possible D gene TRBD1, 5 bases. The CDR3 has 16 amino acids. Trimming stripped 2 bases from V and 10 bases from J, with 18 bases between. The germline V gene encodes CDR1 MDHEN and CDR2 SYDVKM. The CDR3 loop is CASSLLRGGVYSPLHF. CDR3 in DNA: TGTGCCAGCAGTTTACTGAGGGGAGGTGTTTACTCACCCCTCCACTTT.

This clonotype was detected ten times or more. CDR3: CAWSTSGLALSYEQYF. The CDR3 DNA is TGTGCCTGGAGTACCTCGGGACTAGCCCTCTCCTACGAGCAGTACTTC. The gene calls are TRBV30 and TRBJ2-7, with TRBD2 matching over 9 bases. Looked up from germline, CDR1 is GTSNPN and CDR2 is SVGIG (reference sequence). The CDR3 is 16 amino acids. The V and J ends lost 2 bases and 0 bases, in that order; junction bases with no gene match: 8.

The CDR3 sequence: CASSADLNYGYTF. The CDR3, as DNA: TGTGCCAGCAGTGCCGACTTAAACTATGGCTACACCTTC. This chain uses TRBV25-1 with TRBJ1-2; D gene uncertain. CDR3 length equals 13 residues. CDR1 and CDR2 (germline): MGHDK, SYGVNS. Trimming left V 4 bases short and J 2 bases short, with 8 bases between.